This TCR beta chain was sequenced for a study of blood T cell repertoires in COVID-19. Study overall: Both acute and convalescent COVID-19 samples were obtained from the United States, Italy and Spain.

This clone was detected only a few times. With 3 bases clipped from V and 7 bases from J, the junction kept 9 bases outside the gene matches. This CDR3 is built from 14 residues. Germline V gene data show CDR1 as MDHEN and CDR2 as SYDVKM. Original data processing: Reference gene primer amplification gave nucleated cell count estimates. Profiled with immunoSEQ multiplex PCR; TCRdb holds only in-frame clones, not every one. V, J and clone size are taken as reported in that table, and D and trimming were inferred from the DNA itself. The data show 250,000 or so clones, with around 90% seen just once and over 3.5% held by the top ten.

The sequence was collected from a woman between 25 and 40 years old with acute COVID-19. V gene TRBV28 combines with J gene TRBJ2-7; 7 bases line up with TRBD1. Sequenced: PBMCs or T cells enriched from blood (not recorded which). Here the CDR3 DNA reads TGTGCCAGCAGTTTGGCTGACAGGGTCGGGGAGCAGTACTTC. Translating it yields CASSLADRVGEQYF. Looking up the rest from reference TRBV28 and TRBJ2-7 gives the full variable domain: DVKVTQSSRYLVKRTGEKVFLECVQDMDHENMFWYRQDPGLGLRLIYFSYDVKMKEKGDIPEGYSVSREKKERFSLILESASTNQTSMYLCASSLADRVGEQYFGPGTRLTVT.